Each of the 4 T cell receptor beta chains below was sequenced from the same sample in a study of identical twins. TCRdb itself ran the 5' RACE reads through MiXCR, one entry per CDR3 protein. The sample yields roughly 700,000 distinct CDR3 sequences, around 8.3% seen once. These data were also filed under a second study, of yellow fever vaccine responses in identical twins.

The sequenced sample was PBMCs. These receptors were collected from a woman under 30 in good health.

The chain combines TRBV27 with TRBJ1-1; no firm D call. The CDR3 runs to 14 residues. V dropped 5 bases and J dropped 3 bases, with 13 bases sitting between them. Germline values: CDR1 MNHEY, CDR2 SMNVEV (reference sequence). The CDR3 protein is CASSRLGPYTEAFF. DNA of the CDR3: TGTGCCAGCAGTCGCCTTGGACCATACACTGAAGCTTTCTTT.

This clonotype was observed a handful of times. V usage is TRBV27 and J usage is TRBJ2-6, with 7 bases that match TRBD1. CDR3 length: 17 amino acids. V shed 5 bases and J 0 bases; nucleotides not matched to a gene: 7. The germline CDR1 and CDR2 sequences are MNHEY and SMNVEV (reference sequence). CDR3 sequence: CASSRNTGASGANVLTF. The CDR3, as DNA: TGTGCCAGCAGTCGTAATACAGGGGCCTCTGGGGCCAACGTCCTGACTTTC.

This clonotype was seen more than once but under ten times. This chain uses TRBV27 with TRBJ2-1; D is ambiguous. Trimming cost V 1 base and J 12 bases, with 10 bases left between them. Per germline, CDR1 MNHEY and CDR2 SMNVEV (reference sequence). The CDR3 covers 12 residues. The chain's CDR3 is CASSLYGEGQFF. The CDR3 DNA is TGTGCCAGCAGTTTATATGGGGAAGGGCAGTTCTTC.

This clonotype was counted between two and nine times. The chain recombines TRBV9 with TRBJ2-3; 14 bases map to TRBD2. Germline V lookup: CDR1 SGDLS, CDR2 YYNGEE. The CDR3 contains 18 residues. J lost 0 bases, V lost 5 bases, and 8 bases had no gene match. The CDR3 DNA reads TGTGCCAGCAGACGACTAGCGGGGGGGCCGGGTAGCACAGATACGCAGTATTTT. Amino acids: CASRRLAGGPGSTDTQYF.